The clone carrying this T cell receptor (beta chain) has ten or more counts. This record belongs to a study of kidney transplant recipient with SARS-CoV-2 infection. TCRdb passed the reads through MiXCR, listing each CDR3 protein once. The data contain approximately 250,000 distinct CDR3 sequences, more than 25% of them seen just once; the ten biggest clones take up less than 8.5%. V lost 1 base to trimming and J lost 4 bases, with 16 bases between them. In germline, CDR1 is GTSNPN, CDR2 SVGIG (reference sequence). The CDR3 consists of 15 residues. The sequence came from a young adult male patient who had COVID-19 and was a kidney transplant recipient. Part of the T cell pool may stem from the graft donor. This chain uses TRBV30 with TRBJ1-1; D remains ambiguous. The source material was a blood sample, sampled at baseline and between days 110 and 120 from a kidney transplant recipient. The CDR3 coding sequence is TGTGCCTGGAGTGGAGCAGGAGGAGTGGTCACTGAAGCTTTCTTT. It specifies CAWSGAGGVVTEAFF.